This record covers a single TCR beta chain. Its cognate antigen is unknown. These data belong to a study of OX40 agonist ivuxolimab in advanced cancers. Study results and limitations: There was clonal expansion of CD4+ and CD8+ blood T cells by week 6 at 0.1 to 3.0 mg/kg.

TCRdb's table, derived via immunoSEQ multiplex PCR, lists solely in-frame clones and lacks some. Of roughly 67,000 clones in the sample, around 87% are singletons; the top ten hold 0.3% to 0.4%. Germline V CDR1 and CDR2: SGHVS, FNYEAQ. V was trimmed by 0 bases and J by 4 bases, leaving 4 bases between them. This CDR3 has 13 amino acids. This clonotype was obtained from an adult with an advanced solid tumor such as melanoma, head and neck, liver or kidney cancer. V and J are TRBV7-6 and TRBJ1-5, with unresolved D. The specimen comprised CD4+ or CD8+ T cells sorted from blood, sampled in a trial of the OX40 agonist ivuxolimab. The DNA for the CDR3 is TGTGCCAGCAGCTTAGCTCTTAATCAGCCCCAGCATTTT. As protein: CASSLALNQPQHF. The entire variable domain, with the rest obtained from reference TRBV7-6 and TRBJ1-5, is as follows: GAGVSQSPRYKVTKRGQDVALRCDPISGHVSLYWYRQALGQGPEFLTYFNYEAQQDKSGLPNDRFSAERPEGSISTLTIQRTEQRDSAMYRCASSLALNQPQHFGDGTRLSIL.